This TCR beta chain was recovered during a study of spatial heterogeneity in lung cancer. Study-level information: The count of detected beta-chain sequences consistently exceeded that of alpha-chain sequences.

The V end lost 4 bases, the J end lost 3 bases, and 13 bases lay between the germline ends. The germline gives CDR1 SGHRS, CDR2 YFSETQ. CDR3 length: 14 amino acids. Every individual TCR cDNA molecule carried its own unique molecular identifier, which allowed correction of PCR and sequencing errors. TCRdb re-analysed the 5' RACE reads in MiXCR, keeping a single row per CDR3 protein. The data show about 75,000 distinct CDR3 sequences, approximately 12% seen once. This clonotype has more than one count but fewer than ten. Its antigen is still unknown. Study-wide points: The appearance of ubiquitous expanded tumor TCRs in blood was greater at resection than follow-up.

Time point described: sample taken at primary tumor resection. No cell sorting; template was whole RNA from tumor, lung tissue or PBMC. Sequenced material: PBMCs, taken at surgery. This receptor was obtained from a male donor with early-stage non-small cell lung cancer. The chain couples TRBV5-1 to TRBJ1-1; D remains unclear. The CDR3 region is CASSNGRADTEAFF. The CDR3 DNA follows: TGCGCCAGCAGCAATGGGAGGGCGGACACTGAAGCTTTCTTT. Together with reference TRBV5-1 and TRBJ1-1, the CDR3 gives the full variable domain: KAGVTQTPRYLIKTRGQQVTLSCSPISGHRSVSWYQQTPGQGLQFLFEYFSETQRNKGNFPGRFSGRQFSNSRSEMNVSTLELGDSALYLCASSNGRADTEAFFGQGTRLTVV.